Listed here is a single T cell receptor (beta chain). The data belong to a study of blood T cell repertoires in COVID-19. Study-wide background: Acute and convalescent COVID-19 samples came from the United States, Italy and Spain. Sample material is recorded as cDNA or gDNA derived from T cells, B-cell-depleted T cells, or PBMCs.

V lost 4 bases and J lost 4; bases outside the gene matches: 7. CDR3 size: 17 residues. In germline, CDR1 is SGHTA, CDR2 FQGNSA. Per the original methods: Reference gene primer amplification gave nucleated cell count estimates. Clones were sequenced by immunoSEQ multiplex PCR, and TCRdb holds only the in-frame ones, with some missing. That table supplies the V and J calls and clone size; D and trimming were determined from the DNA. The sample includes about 260,000 clones, just under 90% of them seen just once. The origin of this receptor is a woman aged 35 to 49 with acute or convalescent COVID-19. Sequenced sample: peripheral blood. The chain carries TRBV7-2 and TRBJ2-5; 15 nucleotides line up with TRBD2. The CDR3 nucleotides are TGTGCCAGCAGCTACGGACTAGCGGGGGGGTTAATAGAGACCCAGTACTTC. This sequence encodes CASSYGLAGGLIETQYF. The full variable domain, with the rest looked up from reference TRBV7-2 and TRBJ2-5, is GAGVSQSPSNKVTEKGKDVELRCDPISGHTALYWYRQSLGQGLEFLIYFQGNSAPDKSGLPSDRFSAERTGGSVSTLTIQRTQQEDSAVYLCASSYGLAGGLIETQYFGPGTRLLVL.